This T cell receptor (beta chain) was sequenced during a study of T cell responses to AZD1222 COVID-19 vaccine. Study results and caveats: Variant regions that are unmutated are reportedly the target of nearly half of spike-specific TCRs.

A note on this clone: Its antigen is still unknown.

Pooling was applied to second doses at about 4 or about 12 weeks. The method was immunoSEQ multiplex PCR; TCRdb's version includes in-frame clones alone and lacks a portion of them. The sample shows about 69,000 clones, roughly 80% of them seen only once. V was pared by 6 bases and J by 4 bases, with 15 bases between. Germline CDR1 reads SNHLY; CDR2 reads FYNNEI. The CDR3 has 15 residues. Sequencing used peripheral blood, obtained 28 days after the second AZD1222 dose. The source is an adult who received the AZD1222 COVID-19 vaccine. The chain employs TRBV2 and TRBJ2-2; D call uncertain. This CDR3 reads CASSKNRAVTGELFF. CDR3 nucleotide sequence: TGTGCCAGCAGCAAAAACCGGGCCGTCACCGGGGAGCTGTTTTTT. The full variable domain, with the rest looked up from reference TRBV2 and TRBJ2-2, is EPEVTQTPSHQVTQMGQEVILRCVPISNHLYFYWYRQILGQKVEFLVSFYNNEISEKSEIFDDQFSVERPDGSNFTLKIRSTKLEDSAMYFCASSKNRAVTGELFFGEGSRLTVL.